What follows are 25 T cell receptor beta chains derived from one specimen sequenced in a study of T cells in Graves' hyperthyroidism and ophthalmopathy. Amplified TCR beta CDR3 regions came from RNA transcripts. An initial round of RT-PCR targeting the TCR CDR3 relied on the HTBI primer set. TCRdb reprocessed the multiplex PCR reads via MiXCR and lists one record per CDR3 protein. The top ten clones hold 20% to 25% of a sample with around 300,000 distinct CDR3 sequences, roughly 14% of them seen once. The sequenced sample consisted of blood. These receptors originate from a woman aged 30 to 39 with Graves' hyperthyroidism.

V usage is TRBV4-1 and J usage is TRBJ2-7, with TRBD1 as a possible D gene (5 bases). With 0 bases removed from V and 6 bases from J, the gap between germline ends came to 15 bases. CDR3 length equals 15 residues. Germline V gene sequence: CDR1 MGHRA, CDR2 YSYEKL. DNA of the CDR3: TGCGCCAGCAGCCAAGATATTGGGGCTAGGGGCGAGCAGTACTTC. Its protein is CASSQDIGARGEQYF.

The V and J genes are TRBV6-1 and TRBJ2-2; D is unresolved. Trimming shortened V by 1 base and J by 3 bases, and 9 bases separated the two germline ends. Germline V CDR1 and CDR2: MNHNS, SASEGT. This CDR3 region has 15 residues. CDR3 sequence: CASSEGWVDTGELFF. CDR3 sequence (DNA): TGTGCCAGCAGTGAAGGGTGGGTTGACACCGGGGAGCTGTTTTTT.

V and J are TRBV19 and TRBJ2-3, with TRBD1 as a possible D gene (5 bases). The CDR3 length is 12 residues. The V gene lost 8 bases and the J gene lost 2 bases, with 8 bases spanning the gap. CDR1 and CDR2 (germline): LNHDA, SQIVND (reference sequence). The CDR3: CASEDNTDTQYF. Here the CDR3 DNA reads TGTGCCAGTGAGGACAACACAGATACGCAGTATTTT.

This clonotype was seen at least ten times. The rearrangement uses TRBV20-1 and TRBJ1-2; TRBD1 is a possible D gene (6 bases). V dropped 1 base and J dropped 0 bases, with 9 bases sitting between them. The CDR3 runs 14 residues. CDR1 DFQATT and CDR2 SNEGSKA come from the germline V gene (reference sequence). The CDR3 is CSARGGPTNYGYTF. As DNA, the CDR3 is TGCAGTGCTAGAGGGGGGCCTACTAACTATGGCTACACCTTC.

In this sample, this clonotype turned up a few times. V is TRBV29-1 and J is TRBJ2-4, with 8 bases lining up with TRBD1. The CDR3 loop spans 16 amino acids. V trimming: 6 bases; J trimming: 6 bases; junction bases outside the gene matches: 16. CDR1 is SQVTM and CDR2 is ANQGSEA in the germline V gene. The CDR3 is CSVGTFSWTGINIQYF. In nucleotides, the CDR3 is TGCAGCGTGGGAACCTTTTCATGGACAGGGATAAACATTCAGTACTTC.

This clonotype was observed a few times. The rearrangement joins TRBV11-2 to TRBJ1-2; D is possibly TRBD1 (5 bases). The CDR3 has 12 amino acids. CDR1 is SGHAT, CDR2 FQNNGV, per germline. Trimming cost V 2 bases and J 6 bases, with 7 bases left between them. The CDR3 spells CASSLSRDGYTF. The CDR3 nucleotides read TGTGCCAGCAGCTTAAGCAGGGATGGCTACACCTTC.

There are many counts of this clonotype. This rearrangement joins TRBV2 to TRBJ2-5; perhaps D is TRBD1 or TRBD2 (5 bases each). Germline-derived CDR1 and CDR2 are SNHLY and FYNNEI. V lost 4 bases to trimming and J lost 0 bases, with 12 bases between them. This CDR3 is 15 amino acids long. CDR3 sequence: CASSGVGTDQETQYF. The DNA of the CDR3 is TGTGCCAGCAGTGGGGTCGGGACGGACCAAGAGACCCAGTACTTC.

Many counts were recorded for this clonotype. V gene TRBV19 combines with J gene TRBJ2-7; possible D gene TRBD2, 6 bases. The CDR3 has 15 residues. CDR1 and CDR2 from the germline V gene are LNHDA and SQIVND (reference sequence). The V gene lost 5 bases and the J gene lost 2 bases, with 16 bases spanning the gap. This CDR3 is CASSPSQEGTYEQYF. The CDR3 region has the DNA TGTGCCAGTAGTCCGAGTCAGGAGGGGACCTACGAGCAGTACTTC.

V usage is TRBV29-1 and J usage is TRBJ2-2; 8 bases agree with TRBD1. V gave up 5 bases and J gave up 4 bases; unmatched junction bases: 3. Germline V gene data show CDR1 as SQVTM and CDR2 as ANQGSEA. This CDR3 has 13 residues. CDR3 in DNA: TGCAGCGTTTCAGGGGGCCCCACCGGGGAGCTGTTTTTT. It is translated as CSVSGGPTGELFF.

The rearrangement links TRBV6-2 or TRBV6-3 to TRBJ2-3; 8 nucleotides align to TRBD1. The CDR3 is made up of 15 amino acids. V lost 2 bases to trimming and J lost 3 bases; unmatched junction nucleotides: 4. Looked up from germline, CDR1 is MNHEY and CDR2 is SVGEGT. Written as DNA, the CDR3 is TGTGCCAGCAGTTACCCCGGACAGGGTACAGATACGCAGTATTTT. It is translated as CASSYPGQGTDTQYF.

The genes are TRBV6-2 or TRBV6-3 and TRBJ2-4; D is unresolved. In germline, CDR1 is MNHEY, CDR2 SVGEGT. The CDR3 has 12 amino acids. Trimming took off 5 bases at V and 7 bases at J, with 9 bases between the two ends. DNA of the CDR3: TGTGCCAGCAGTCAGCCCTACAACATTCAGTACTTC. Translated, it gives CASSQPYNIQYF.

This clonotype was counted ten times or more. This chain uses TRBV10-3 with TRBJ2-1, with D uncertain. Trimming removed 3 bases from V and 0 bases from J, with 9 bases in between. The CDR3 runs to 15 residues. Germline V CDR1 and CDR2: ENHRY, SYGVKD. CDR3 DNA: TGTGCCATCAGTGATGGCGGAAACTCCTACAATGAGCAGTTCTTC. Translation gives CAISDGGNSYNEQFF.

The chain employs TRBV20-1 and TRBJ1-3; unclear D gene. Germline V gene data show CDR1 as DFQATT and CDR2 as SNEGSKA (reference sequence). Trimming left V 8 bases short and J 2 bases short, with 13 bases between. This CDR3 contains 13 residues. The DNA of the CDR3 is TGCAGTTTTAGCGGGCCCCCTGGAAACACCATATATTTT. Its protein is CSFSGPPGNTIYF.

This clonotype was recorded many times. V is TRBV2 and J is TRBJ2-7; D possibly corresponds to TRBD1 (6 bases). This CDR3 is 14 amino acids long. Germline V gene data show CDR1 as SNHLY and CDR2 as FYNNEI. V gave up 5 bases and J gave up 3 bases, with 14 bases separating them. The CDR3 reads CASSTRDINYEQYF. Here the CDR3 DNA reads TGTGCCAGCAGTACCCGGGACATCAACTACGAGCAGTACTTC.

The chain has TRBV5-4 and TRBJ2-4, with D perhaps matching TRBD1 or TRBD2 (6 bases each). V lost 2 bases to trimming and J lost 6 bases, with 15 bases between them. The germline V gene encodes CDR1 SGHNT and CDR2 YYREEE (reference sequence). This CDR3 has 15 amino acids. DNA for the CDR3: TGTGCCAGCAGCTTAAGGGGGGCAGTTGGAAACATTCAGTACTTC. It is translated as CASSLRGAVGNIQYF.

This clonotype was counted at least ten times. The V gene is TRBV11-1, the J gene TRBJ2-1; 7 bases are shared with TRBD1. Germline CDR1 and CDR2: SGHAT and FQDESV (reference sequence). This CDR3 is 15 amino acids long. V was clipped by 5 bases and J by 4 bases; unmatched bases: 8. This chain's CDR3 is CASSPRDRSYNEQFF. CDR3 DNA: TGTGCCAGCAGCCCTAGGGACAGATCGTACAATGAGCAGTTCTTC.

This clonotype appeared a few times. The chain links TRBV19 to TRBJ1-5; no reliable D call. V was shortened by 7 bases and J by 7 bases, with 17 bases between the two germline ends. Germline V lookup: CDR1 LNHDA, CDR2 SQIVND (reference sequence). CDR3 length equals 14 residues. The CDR3 region has the DNA TGTGCCAGTAATAGGGCTTTAGCCTCACAGCCCCAGCATTTT. This translates into CASNRALASQPQHF.

This rearrangement joins TRBV6-9 to TRBJ1-2, with D uncertain. Germline V gene lookup returns CDR1 MNHGY and CDR2 SVAAGI. The CDR3 runs to 15 residues. V lost 4 bases, J lost 8 bases, and 20 bases lay in between. CDR3 in amino acids: CASSSSGVAGEGYTF. In DNA, the CDR3 is TGTGCCAGCAGTTCTAGTGGGGTAGCCGGCGAAGGCTACACCTTC.

This clonotype was seen repeatedly, ten times or more. The chain carries TRBV28 and TRBJ1-1; 10 nucleotides match TRBD1. The J segment lost 5 bases and the V segment lost 6 bases, leaving 12 bases of the junction unmatched. CDR3 length: 16 residues. The germline CDR1 and CDR2 sequences are MDHEN and SYDVKM. The CDR3 coding sequence is TGTGCCAGCAGGAAAAGGACAGGGGGTTTGAGGACTGAAGCTTTCTTT. As protein: CASRKRTGGLRTEAFF.

This clonotype has a count of ten or more. This chain joins TRBV5-6 and TRBJ2-5, with 7 bases identical to TRBD2. Germline CDR1 and CDR2: SGHDT and YYEEEE. The CDR3 contains 16 residues. V shed 1 base, J shed 3 bases, and the junction held 9 bases outside the gene matches. CDR3 coding DNA: TGTGCCAGCAGCTTGCCCGGACTAGAAGTAGAAGAGACCCAGTACTTC. It is translated as CASSLPGLEVEETQYF.

This clonotype was observed at least ten times. The DNA of the CDR3 is TGCGCCAGCAGCTTCCCCCGGACAGATACGCAGTATTTT. It yields the protein CASSFPRTDTQYF. V usage is TRBV5-1 and J usage is TRBJ2-3; the D is unclear. V lost 2 bases, J lost 3 bases, and 7 bases lay in between. The CDR3 runs 13 residues. Germline V lookup: CDR1 SGHRS, CDR2 YFSETQ.

This clonotype was recorded many times. The chain employs TRBV28 and TRBJ2-3; tentatively, D is TRBD1 or TRBD2 (5 bases each). Trimming shortened V by 6 bases and J by 2 bases, and 18 bases separated the two germline ends. There are 16 residues in the CDR3. The germline V gene has CDR1 MDHEN and CDR2 SYDVKM. The CDR3 region has the DNA TGTGCCAGCAGATCGCGCCGGGGCCGTCACACAGATACGCAGTATTTT. Translated, it gives CASRSRRGRHTDTQYF.

CDR3: CSARVRAGIGDTQYF. CDR3 nucleotide sequence: TGCAGTGCTAGAGTCCGAGCGGGAATAGGAGATACGCAGTATTTT. This chain links TRBV20-1 with TRBJ2-3, with 7 bases lining up with TRBD2. The germline CDR1 and CDR2 sequences are DFQATT and SNEGSKA (reference sequence). Unmatched junction bases numbered 9, after V lost 1 base and J lost 5 bases. This CDR3 comprises 15 residues.

This chain joins TRBV15 and TRBJ1-5, with D perhaps TRBD1 (5 bases). Between the trimmed V and J ends, which lost 0 bases and 3 bases, there was a span of 21 bases. The CDR3 is made up of 19 amino acids. The germline gives CDR1 LNHNV, CDR2 YYDKDF (reference sequence). This CDR3 is CATSRDTRATTGNNQPQHF. Written as DNA, the CDR3 is TGTGCCACCAGCAGAGATACCCGCGCCACAACAGGTAACAATCAGCCCCAGCATTTT. Full variable domain (missing parts from reference TRBV15 and TRBJ1-5): DAMVIQNPRYQVTQFGKPVTLSCSQTLNHNVMYWYQQKSSQAPKLLFHYYDKDFNNEADTPDNFQSRRPNTSFCFLDIRSPGLGDTAMYLCATSRDTRATTGNNQPQHFGDGTRLSIL.

There are a few counts of this clonotype. The J gene is TRBJ2-7, the V gene TRBV5-1; TRBD1 aligns across 9 bases. The CDR3 has 14 amino acids. Unmatched junction bases numbered 5, after V lost 4 bases and J lost 3 bases. The germline V gene has CDR1 SGHRS and CDR2 YFSETQ. CDR3 in amino acids: CASSTRQGVYEQYF. The DNA for the CDR3 is TGCGCCAGCAGCACCCGACAGGGGGTCTACGAGCAGTACTTC.